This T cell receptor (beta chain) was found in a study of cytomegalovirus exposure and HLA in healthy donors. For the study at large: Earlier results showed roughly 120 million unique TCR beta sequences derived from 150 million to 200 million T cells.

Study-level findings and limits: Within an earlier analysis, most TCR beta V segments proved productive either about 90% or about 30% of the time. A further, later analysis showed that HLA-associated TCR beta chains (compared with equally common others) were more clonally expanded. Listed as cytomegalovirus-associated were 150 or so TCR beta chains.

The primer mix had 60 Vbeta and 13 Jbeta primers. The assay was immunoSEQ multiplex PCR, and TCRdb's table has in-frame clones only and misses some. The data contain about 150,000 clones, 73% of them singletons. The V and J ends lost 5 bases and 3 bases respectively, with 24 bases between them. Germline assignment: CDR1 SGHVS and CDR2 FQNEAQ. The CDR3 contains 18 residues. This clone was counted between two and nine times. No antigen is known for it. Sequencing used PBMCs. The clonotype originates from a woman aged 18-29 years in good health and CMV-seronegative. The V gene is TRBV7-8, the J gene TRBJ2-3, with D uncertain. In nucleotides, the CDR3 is TGTGCCAGCAGCACTTATACGTTTAACCCGCTTGGTACAGATACGCAGTATTTT. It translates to CASSTYTFNPLGTDTQYF.